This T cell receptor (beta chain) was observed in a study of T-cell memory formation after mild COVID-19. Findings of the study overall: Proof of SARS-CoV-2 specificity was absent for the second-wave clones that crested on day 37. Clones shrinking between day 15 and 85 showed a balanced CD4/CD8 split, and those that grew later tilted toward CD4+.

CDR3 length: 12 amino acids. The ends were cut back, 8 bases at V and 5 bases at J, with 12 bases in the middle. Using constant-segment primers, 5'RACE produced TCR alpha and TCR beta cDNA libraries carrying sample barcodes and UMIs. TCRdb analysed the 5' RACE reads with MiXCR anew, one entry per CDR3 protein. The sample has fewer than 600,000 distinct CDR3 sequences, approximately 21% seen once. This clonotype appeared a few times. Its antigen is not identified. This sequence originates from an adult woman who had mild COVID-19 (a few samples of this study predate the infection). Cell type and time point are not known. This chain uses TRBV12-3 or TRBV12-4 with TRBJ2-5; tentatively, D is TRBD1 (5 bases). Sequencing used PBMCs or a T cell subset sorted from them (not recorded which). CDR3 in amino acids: CASGHGWETQYF. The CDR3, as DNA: TGTGCCAGCGGACACGGTTGGGAGACCCAGTACTTC.